These T cell receptor beta chains were read from a single sample in a study of T cell responses to AZD1222 COVID-19 vaccine. Only in-frame clones appear in the TCRdb table, and some are missing; sequencing was by immunoSEQ multiplex PCR. The sample lists under 70,000 clones, roughly 78% occurring once. The material was peripheral blood, obtained on day 0 of MenACWY control vaccination. The receptors here all came from an adult in good health. Each CDR3 is given with its conserved first and last residue. The D gene is left open where the match is weak. The listing skips clone size in some rows; elsewhere it reads once, few, many or a size class.

v_gene	abundance	d_gene	j_gene	CDR3aa	CDR3nt
TRBV20-1	once	TRBD2	TRBJ2-3	CSASDREGRTDTQYF	TGCAGTGCTAGTGACCGGGAGGGTCGCACAGATACGCAGTATTTT
TRBV12-3/TRBV12-4	NA	NA	TRBJ1-4	CASRRGEKEKLFF	TGTGCCAGCCGCAGAGGGGAGAAGGAAAAACTGTTTTTT
TRBV5-5	NA	TRBD1	TRBJ1-1	CASSLGTGNTEAFF	TGTGCCAGCAGCTTAGGGACAGGGAACACTGAAGCTTTCTTT
TRBV30	few	NA	TRBJ1-2	CAWGVQGVNYGYTF	TGTGCCTGGGGGGTACAGGGAGTTAACTATGGCTACACCTTC
TRBV7-2	NA	NA	TRBJ2-5	CASSLGGTLETQYF	TGTGCCAGCAGCTTAGGGGGGACCCTAGAGACCCAGTACTTC
TRBV19	NA	NA	TRBJ2-7	CASGNPGEQYF	TGTGCCAGTGGTAACCCCGGCGAGCAGTACTTC
TRBV6-5	few	NA	TRBJ1-1	CASSYRSRVKGTEAFF	TGTGCCAGCAGTTACCGATCTCGGGTCAAGGGCACTGAAGCTTTCTTT
TRBV30	few	NA	TRBJ1-6	CAWSGGQDNSPLHF	TGTGCCTGGAGTGGAGGGCAGGATAATTCACCCCTCCACTTT
TRBV28	once	NA	TRBJ2-6	CASSLRSGANVLTF	TGTGCCAGCAGTCTCCGGTCTGGGGCCAACGTCCTGACTTTC
TRBV7-6	few	NA	TRBJ2-1	CASSLESDNNEQFF	TGTGCCAGCAGCTTAGAGTCAGATAACAATGAGCAGTTCTTC
TRBV7-9	NA	NA	TRBJ1-1	CASSSGWGRNTEAFF	TGTGCCAGCAGCTCTGGGTGGGGCCGGAACACTGAAGCTTTCTTT
TRBV19	NA	NA	TRBJ1-1	CASRVGMNTEAFF	TGTGCCAGTAGGGTGGGGATGAACACTGAAGCTTTCTTT
TRBV5-1	NA	TRBD1	TRBJ2-5	CASRGQLQETQYF	TGCGCCAGCAGGGGACAGCTACAAGAGACCCAGTACTTC
TRBV11-2	NA	NA	TRBJ2-2	CASSLGSNTGELFF	TGTGCCAGCAGCTTAGGATCCAACACCGGGGAGCTGTTTTTT
TRBV10-3	NA	TRBD1	TRBJ1-3	CAISDPGQGPGNTIYF	TGTGCCATCAGTGACCCCGGACAGGGCCCTGGAAACACCATATATTTT
TRBV11-1	NA	TRBD1	TRBJ1-1	CASTTDRANTEAFF	TGTGCCAGCACCACGGACAGGGCGAACACTGAAGCTTTCTTT
TRBV5-4	NA	NA	TRBJ1-4	CASSLGGDEKLFF	TGTGCCAGCAGCTTGGGGGGCGATGAAAAACTGTTTTTT
TRBV10-3	NA	TRBD2	TRBJ2-2	CAIRGTSGRELFF	TGTGCCATCAGGGGGACTAGCGGGAGGGAGCTGTTTTTT
TRBV6-5	NA	TRBD1	TRBJ1-4	CAAGHRGREKLFF	TGTGCCGCGGGTCACAGGGGAAGAGAAAAACTGTTTTTT
TRBV2	NA	NA	TRBJ2-1	CASVRLRSSYNEQFF	TGTGCCAGCGTCCGCCTTAGGAGCTCCTACAATGAGCAGTTCTTC
TRBV7-2	NA	TRBD1	TRBJ1-1	CASSLGQARTEAFF	TGTGCCAGCAGCCTTGGACAGGCTCGCACTGAAGCTTTCTTT
TRBV6-2/TRBV6-3	NA	TRBD1	TRBJ1-5	CASSSQGNGNQPQHF	TGTGCCAGCAGTTCACAGGGGAATGGCAATCAGCCCCAGCATTTT
TRBV9	NA	TRBD1	TRBJ2-1	CASSVGQGPNEQFF	TGTGCCAGCAGCGTAGGACAGGGGCCCAATGAGCAGTTCTTC
TRBV19	NA	NA	TRBJ2-6	CASSRGGRMGVAGANVLTF	TGTGCCAGTAGTAGAGGAGGCAGGATGGGGGTAGCTGGGGCCAACGTCCTGACTTTC
TRBV11-2	NA	NA	TRBJ2-7	CASSLGPRNYEQYF	TGTGCCAGCAGCTTAGGTCCAAGAAACTACGAGCAGTACTTC
TRBV25-1	few	NA	TRBJ1-2	CASSESHSVGHGYTF	TGTGCCAGCAGTGAATCCCATTCGGTGGGCCATGGCTACACCTTC
TRBV2	NA	TRBD1	TRBJ1-4	CASSFSGGNNEKLFF	TGTGCCAGCAGTTTTTCAGGGGGGAATAATGAAAAACTGTTTTTT
TRBV5-1	NA	TRBD2	TRBJ2-2	CASSFGPSGPMNTGELFF	TGCGCCAGCAGCTTTGGCCCTAGCGGGCCAATGAACACCGGGGAGCTGTTTTTT
TRBV29-1	few	NA	TRBJ2-2	CSVLDTGELFF	TGCAGCGTTTTGGACACCGGGGAGCTGTTTTTT
TRBV5-6	NA	NA	TRBJ2-3	CASTWRGDTQYF	TGTGCCAGCACCTGGCGCGGAGATACGCAGTATTTT
TRBV5-1	NA	TRBD1	TRBJ2-3	CASSLAETGFSTDTQYF	TGCGCCAGCAGCTTGGCCGAGACAGGGTTTAGCACAGATACGCAGTATTTT
TRBV29-1	NA	NA	TRBJ1-4	CSARGPSSTNEKLFF	TGCAGCGCCCGGGGCCCGTCATCAACTAATGAAAAACTGTTTTTT
TRBV19	NA	NA	TRBJ1-3	CASSVTGLTGNTIYF	TGTGCCAGTAGTGTTACGGGCCTCACTGGAAACACCATATATTTT
TRBV4-2	NA	NA	TRBJ2-3	CASSQHNTDTQYF	TGTGCCAGCAGCCAACATAATACAGATACGCAGTATTTT
TRBV12-2	once	NA	TRBJ1-2	CASRSPKGQLCGYTF	TGTGCAAGTCGCTCACCCAAGGGACAGTTGTGTGGCTACACCTTC